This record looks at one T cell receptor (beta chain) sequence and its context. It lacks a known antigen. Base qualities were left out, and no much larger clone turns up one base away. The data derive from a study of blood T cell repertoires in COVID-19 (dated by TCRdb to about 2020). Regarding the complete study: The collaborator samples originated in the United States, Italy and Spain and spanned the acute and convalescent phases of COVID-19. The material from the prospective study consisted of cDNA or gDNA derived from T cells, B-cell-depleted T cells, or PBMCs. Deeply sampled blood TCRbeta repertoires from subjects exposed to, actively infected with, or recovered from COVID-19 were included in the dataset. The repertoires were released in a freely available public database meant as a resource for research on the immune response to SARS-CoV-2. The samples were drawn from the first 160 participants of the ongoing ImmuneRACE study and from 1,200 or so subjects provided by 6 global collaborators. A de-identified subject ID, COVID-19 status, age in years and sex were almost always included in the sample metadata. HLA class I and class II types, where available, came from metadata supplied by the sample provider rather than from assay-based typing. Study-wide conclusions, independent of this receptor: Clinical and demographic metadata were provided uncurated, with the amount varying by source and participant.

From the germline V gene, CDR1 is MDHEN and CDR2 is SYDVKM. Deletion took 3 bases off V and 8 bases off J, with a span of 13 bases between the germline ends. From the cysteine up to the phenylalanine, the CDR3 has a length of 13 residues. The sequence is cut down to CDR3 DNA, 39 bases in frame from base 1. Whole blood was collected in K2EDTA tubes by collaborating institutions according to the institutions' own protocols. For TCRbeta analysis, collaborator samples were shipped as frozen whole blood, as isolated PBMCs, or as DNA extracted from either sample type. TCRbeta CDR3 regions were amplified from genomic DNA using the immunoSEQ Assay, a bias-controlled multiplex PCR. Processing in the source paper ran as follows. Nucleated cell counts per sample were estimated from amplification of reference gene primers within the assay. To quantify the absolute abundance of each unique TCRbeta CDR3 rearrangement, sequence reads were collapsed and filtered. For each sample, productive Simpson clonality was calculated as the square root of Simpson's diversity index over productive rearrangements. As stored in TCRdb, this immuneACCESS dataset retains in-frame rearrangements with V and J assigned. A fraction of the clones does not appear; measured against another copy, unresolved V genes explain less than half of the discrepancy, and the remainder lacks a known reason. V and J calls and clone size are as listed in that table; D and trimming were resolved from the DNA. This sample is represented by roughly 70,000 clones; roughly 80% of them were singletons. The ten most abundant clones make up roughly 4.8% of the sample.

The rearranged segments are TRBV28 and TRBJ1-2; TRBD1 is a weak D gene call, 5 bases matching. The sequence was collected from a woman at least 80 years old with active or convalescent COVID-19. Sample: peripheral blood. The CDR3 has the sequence CASSFAGLGGYTF. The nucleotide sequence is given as TGTGCCAGCAGTTTCGCGGGACTGGGCGGCTACACCTTC.